Each of the 30 T cell receptor beta chains below was sequenced from the same sample in a study of T cell repertoires in cytomegalovirus infection (dated by TCRdb to between 2018 and 2021). The instrument was an Illumina HiSeq 1500. TCRdb took the public reads, trimmed them with fastp at Q25, ran MiXCR for clone calling and kept in-frame beta chains. Rows with one shared CDR3 protein collapse into an entry with the most common genes and DNA. This sample gives about 920,000 distinct CDR3 sequences in total; less than 35% of them show up just once. The top ten hold more than 12% of the sample. These TCRs are of unknown antigen specificity. What the treatment or condition label conveys for this sample: in vitro stimulation with specific CMV peptide epitopes to enrich CMV-specific T cells. Source: cultured CD8+ T cells from PBMCs, taken from culture after CMV antigen stimulation. The receptors shown here come from a human donor in good health (CMV status not recorded). Some clones in this sample may be carry-over from other donors' samples.

This clonotype was observed at least ten times. The rearrangement links TRBV6-5 to TRBJ2-3; TRBD1 or TRBD2 may be the D gene (5 bases each). The CDR3 loop spans 16 amino acids. The germline V gene encodes CDR1 MNHEY and CDR2 SVGAGI. The germline V and J ends were trimmed by 1 base and 0 bases, with 11 bases remaining between them. The CDR3 protein is CASSYLTGPSTDTQYF. Here the CDR3 DNA reads TGTGCCAGCAGTTACTTGACGGGGCCGAGCACAGATACGCAGTATTTT.

The chain joins TRBV7-9 to TRBJ2-1; TRBD2 is a possible D gene (5 bases). The germline V gene encodes CDR1 SEHNR and CDR2 FQNEAQ (reference sequence). This CDR3 comprises 18 residues. Trimming took off 4 bases at V and 9 bases at J, with 28 bases between the two ends. The CDR3 reads CASSSAAQRKVGSTEQFF. CDR3 coding DNA: TGTGCCAGCAGCTCCGCAGCTCAGCGGAAAGTAGGCAGTACTGAGCAGTTCTTC.

The rearrangement uses TRBV2 and TRBJ1-2; the D is unclear. The CDR3 consists of 12 residues. Germline lookup yields CDR1 SNHLY and CDR2 FYNNEI. V was clipped by 4 bases and J by 7 bases, with 10 bases between them. The CDR3: CASSGAEAGYTF. CDR3 bases: TGTGCCAGCAGTGGGGCAGAGGCTGGCTACACCTTC.

This clonotype was seen a handful of times. The chain employs TRBV4-1 and TRBJ1-2; 9 nucleotides agree with TRBD1. The germline gives CDR1 MGHRA, CDR2 YSYEKL. The length of the CDR3 is 17 residues. With 2 bases clipped from V and 2 bases from J, the junction kept 9 bases outside the gene matches. The CDR3 coding sequence is TGCGCCAGCAGCCAACGGACAGGGGACTCCTTAAACTATGGCTACACCTTC. It is translated as CASSQRTGDSLNYGYTF.

This clonotype was seen more than once but under ten times. The chain uses TRBV6-6 and TRBJ2-1, with D possibly being TRBD1 (5 bases). Germline loops: CDR1 MNHNY, CDR2 SVGAGI (reference sequence). The V end lost 8 bases, the J end lost 4 bases, and 6 bases lay between the germline ends. The CDR3 is made up of 11 amino acids. In DNA, the CDR3 is TGTGCCAGCGGACAATACAATGAGCAGTTCTTC. Amino acid sequence: CASGQYNEQFF.

This clonotype was picked up a small number of times. The chain recombines TRBV4-1 with TRBJ1-2; D not resolved. The CDR3 runs 16 residues. Per germline, CDR1 MGHRA and CDR2 YSYEKL. V was pared by 1 base and J by 7 bases, with 19 bases between. The CDR3 bases are TGCGCCAGCAGCCAAGTCCGGGTCGTTGGTATGGGTGGCTACACCTTC. Protein product: CASSQVRVVGMGGYTF.

Regarding this clonotype: This clone may be a read error of a much larger clone one base away. In DNA, the CDR3 is TGTGCCAGCATCCACGGGAACACTGAAGCTTTCTTT. Its protein is CASIHGNTEAFF. V and J are TRBV12-3 or TRBV12-4 and TRBJ1-1, with D unclear. Trimming left V 7 bases short and J 1 base short, with 7 bases between. CDR3 length: 12 residues.

The chain uses TRBV6-5 and TRBJ2-1, with D possibly matching TRBD2 (6 bases). Germline CDR1 is MNHEY and CDR2 is SVGAGI. The CDR3 is 15 amino acids. Trimming took off 10 bases at V and 2 bases at J, with 18 bases between the two ends. The CDR3 is CATRSRGEAYNEQFF. For the CDR3, the DNA is TGTGCCACTAGATCGAGAGGGGAGGCCTACAATGAGCAGTTCTTC.

This sequence joins TRBV9 and TRBJ2-3, with TRBD1 matching 10 bases. CDR3 size: 16 residues. Trimming removed 3 bases from V and 4 bases from J; junction bases left unmatched: 8. Germline V lookup: CDR1 SGDLS, CDR2 YYNGEE. CDR3 protein: CASSAPGQGTADTQYF. In DNA, the CDR3 is TGTGCCAGCAGCGCTCCGGGACAGGGGACCGCAGATACGCAGTATTTT.

V is TRBV10-3 and J is TRBJ1-4, with 7 bases that match TRBD1. CDR1 is ENHRY and CDR2 is SYGVKD in the germline V gene. This CDR3 has 14 residues. The junction had 5 bases not matched to a gene; V was cut back by 3 bases and J by 7 bases. The CDR3 nucleotides are TGTGCCATCAGTGAAGGAGGGGGCGGTGAAAAACTGTTTTTT. It is translated as CAISEGGGGEKLFF.

This clonotype was detected a few times. V usage is TRBV12-3 or TRBV12-4 and J usage is TRBJ1-2; D perhaps matches TRBD1 (5 bases). The CDR3 covers 14 residues. V lost 6 bases, J lost 4 bases, and 15 bases lay in between. CDR3 region: CASRRGIGVYGYTF. Here the CDR3 DNA reads TGTGCCAGCAGGCGGGGCATCGGGGTCTATGGCTACACCTTC.

As regards this clonotype: A junction end diverges from the germline sequence, so it may reflect a read error. This sequence joins TRBV4-1 and TRBJ1-6, with unresolved D. The CDR3 extends over 15 amino acids. CDR1 is MGHRA, CDR2 YSYEKL, per germline. This chain's CDR3 is CVSSQWPIGNSPLHF. DNA for the CDR3: TGTGTCAGCAGCCAATGGCCCATTGGGAATTCACCCCTCCACTTT.

The rearrangement uses TRBV18 and TRBJ1-5; D gene ambiguous. The CDR3 is 15 residues long. Trimming took 2 bases from V and 0 from J, leaving 8 bases between them. From germline, CDR1 is KGHSH and CDR2 LQKENI. In nucleotides, the CDR3 is TGTGCCAGCTCACCAGAGATCTATAGCAATCAGCCCCAGCATTTT. Its translation: CASSPEIYSNQPQHF. Variable domain in full (rest from reference TRBV18 and TRBJ1-5): NAGVMQNPRHLVRRRGQEARLRCSPMKGHSHVYWYRQLPEEGLKFMVYLQKENIIDESGMPKERFSAEFPKEGPSILRIQQVVRGDSAAYFCASSPEIYSNQPQHFGDGTRLSIL.

This clonotype appeared many times. The chain joins TRBV12-3 or TRBV12-4 to TRBJ1-6; 12 nucleotides match TRBD1. V trimming: 3 bases; J trimming: 10 bases; junction bases outside the gene matches: 1. This CDR3 region has 14 residues. CDR3 sequence reads: CASSFGTGGSPLHF. The CDR3 bases are TGTGCCAGCAGTTTTGGGACAGGGGGCTCACCCCTCCACTTT.

This clonotype was observed a handful of times. V gene TRBV6-8 combines with J gene TRBJ2-7, with 10 bases matching TRBD2. Germline-derived CDR1 and CDR2 are MNHGY and SAAAGT. The CDR3 loop spans 15 amino acids. V shed 7 bases and J 4 bases; nucleotides not matched to a gene: 10. The CDR3 is CASTYLAGDPYEQYF. CDR3 DNA: TGTGCCAGCACCTATCTAGCGGGGGATCCATACGAGCAGTACTTC.

This chain joins TRBV7-8 and TRBJ2-1; D unresolved. Per the germline V gene, CDR1 is SGHVS and CDR2 is FQNEAQ. The CDR3 loop spans 12 amino acids. Trimming took off 5 bases at V and 10 bases at J, with 12 bases between the two ends. The CDR3 loop is CASSPITAEQFF. CDR3 DNA sequence: TGTGCCAGCAGCCCGATAACAGCAGAGCAGTTCTTC. Full variable domain (missing parts from reference TRBV7-8 and TRBJ2-1): GAGVSQSPRYKVAKRGQDVALRCDPISGHVSLFWYQQALGQGPEFLTYFQNEAQLDKSGLPSDRFFAERPEGSVSTLKIQRTQQEDSAVYLCASSPITAEQFFGPGTRLTVL.

At least ten counts were recorded for this clonotype. V usage is TRBV12-3 or TRBV12-4 and J usage is TRBJ2-3, with TRBD2 identical over 7 bases. The CDR3 runs to 21 residues. With 3 bases clipped from V and 0 bases from J, the junction kept 21 bases outside the gene matches. Here the CDR3 reads CASSFSGGKTYPSLSTDTQYF. CDR3 coding DNA: TGTGCCAGCAGTTTTTCGGGGGGAAAGACATACCCCTCTTTAAGCACAGATACGCAGTATTTT.

This clonotype was seen repeatedly, ten times or more. The chain links TRBV12-3 or TRBV12-4 to TRBJ1-2; 7 nucleotides line up with TRBD1. V gave up 5 bases and J gave up 2 bases; unmatched junction bases: 5. This CDR3 has 14 residues. CDR3 nucleotide sequence: TGTGCCAGCAGTGGACCGGGACAGAACTATGGCTACACCTTC. Its protein is CASSGPGQNYGYTF.

The chain carries TRBV19 and TRBJ2-1, with D perhaps TRBD1 (8 bases). The V end was cut by 7 bases, the J end by 4 bases, with 32 bases between. The CDR3 is 20 residues long. CDR1 and CDR2 from the germline V gene are LNHDA and SQIVND (reference sequence). The CDR3 sequence: CASTPLPGQARGGGYNEQFF. DNA for the CDR3: TGTGCCAGTACTCCTTTACCGGGACAGGCCCGTGGGGGGGGTTACAATGAGCAGTTCTTC.

The sample holds many counts of this clonotype. The V call is TRBV7-6, the J call TRBJ2-3; D is unclear. The CDR3 contains 15 residues. Germline CDR1 reads SGHVS; CDR2 reads FNYEAQ. Trimming stripped 2 bases from V and 2 bases from J, with 11 bases between. CDR3 region: CASSLSVRYTDTQYF. The CDR3 DNA is TGTGCCAGCAGCTTAAGTGTCCGATACACAGATACGCAGTATTTT.

Turning to this clonotype: This sequence may be a read error, since a much larger clone differs from it by one base. This chain joins TRBV7-8 and TRBJ2-5; D might be TRBD1 (6 bases). The CDR3 has 13 amino acids. Germline CDR1 and CDR2: SGHVS and FQNEAQ. CDR3 protein: CTSIQGSRETQYF. The DNA of the CDR3 is TGTACCAGCATACAGGGATCTCGTGAGACCCAGTACTTC.

This clonotype was picked up a small number of times. The junction and the germline gene differ at one end; a read error may be behind it. The chain joins TRBV4-2 to TRBJ2-1; 8 nucleotides line up with TRBD2. This CDR3 is 17 amino acids long. Germline V gives CDR1 LGHNA, CDR2 YNFKEQ. CDR3 residues: CASSQGGGSLAYNEQFF. DNA for the CDR3: TGTGCCAGCAGTCAAGGCGGGGGGTCCCTAGCCTACAATGAGCAGTTCTTC.

The J gene is TRBJ2-3, the V gene TRBV6-6, with TRBD1 matching 8 bases. Germline CDR1 MNHNY, CDR2 SVGAGI (reference sequence). The CDR3 extends over 17 amino acids. Trimming removed 5 bases from V and 5 bases from J; junction bases left unmatched: 15. The CDR3 nucleotides are TGTGCCAGCAGTGGCCTCTCGGGACAGGCGTCCCGAGATACGCAGTATTTT. It codes for CASSGLSGQASRDTQYF.

The chain employs TRBV12-5 and TRBJ1-2; no reliable D call. Germline-derived CDR1 and CDR2 are LGHNT and FRNRAP. The CDR3 runs to 13 residues. V was cut by 6 bases and J by 1 base, with 9 bases left in between. The CDR3 DNA is TGTGCTAGTGGGGCGGGTGGTAACTATGGCTACACCTTC. Translating gives CASGAGGNYGYTF.

This rearrangement joins TRBV3-1 to TRBJ1-4, with 8 positions matching TRBD1. J was trimmed by 6 bases and V by 3 bases; bases with no gene match: 6. Germline CDR1 and CDR2: LGHDT and YNNKEL (reference sequence). This CDR3 contains 15 residues. Here the CDR3 reads CASSQVQGAHEKLFF. CDR3 coding DNA: TGTGCCAGCAGCCAGGTTCAGGGGGCTCATGAAAAACTGTTTTTT.

This clonotype showed up just a few times. The genes are TRBV10-3 and TRBJ1-5, with 10 bases lining up with TRBD1. CDR1 and CDR2 from the germline V gene are ENHRY and SYGVKD. The CDR3 consists of 14 residues. The V gene end was trimmed by 7 bases and the J gene end by 5 bases; junction bases not matched to a gene: 5. The CDR3, as DNA: TGTGCCATCATGGACAGGGGGGTTTATCAGCCCCAGCATTTT. Residues: CAIMDRGVYQPQHF.

A few counts support this clonotype. The chain recombines TRBV28 with TRBJ2-5; possibly TRBD2 for D (5 bases). CDR3 length: 15 amino acids. Germline V gives CDR1 MDHEN, CDR2 SYDVKM. Trimming removed 5 bases at V and 2 bases at J, with 15 bases between. In DNA form, the CDR3 reads TGTGCCAGCAGTCGTGAGGCGGGTGTTCAAGAGACCCAGTACTTC. Protein product: CASSREAGVQETQYF.

Only a few counts were recorded for this clonotype. V is TRBV12-3 or TRBV12-4 and J is TRBJ2-7, with a possible D match to TRBD2 (6 bases). Trimming took 4 bases from V and 7 from J, leaving 14 bases between them. The CDR3 covers 13 residues. The CDR3 region is CASSSPGEPEQYF. The CDR3 region has the DNA TGTGCCAGCAGTTCACCGGGAGAACCAGAGCAGTACTTC.

The chain recombines TRBV2 with TRBJ2-5; TRBD2 aligns across 7 bases. V gave up 6 bases and J gave up 2 bases; unmatched junction bases: 9. The CDR3 spans 15 residues. Germline assignment: CDR1 SNHLY and CDR2 FYNNEI. In DNA, the CDR3 is TGTGCCAGCAGCTGGGGGAGGGTACCACAAGAGACCCAGTACTTC. This sequence encodes CASSWGRVPQETQYF.

The chain combines TRBV19 with TRBJ2-1; 8 bases agree with TRBD2. The germline V gene has CDR1 LNHDA and CDR2 SQIVND (reference sequence). J was trimmed by 8 bases and V by 3 bases; bases with no gene match: 9. This CDR3 comprises 15 residues. DNA for the CDR3: TGTGCCAGTAGTATTGGGACTAGTGCAGGGGATGAGCAGTTCTTC. Translation gives CASSIGTSAGDEQFF.